This T cell receptor (beta chain) was captured in a study of PD-L1 blockade in urothelial cancer. On the study more broadly: Male patients with bladder-origin urothelial cancer numbered about 90% of the roughly 29. Blood was analyzed 3 weeks (second dose) and 6 weeks after treatment start.

Assay used: immunoSEQ multiplex PCR; TCRdb lists only in-frame clones, some missing. Of 95,000 to 150,000 clones in the sample, about 84% were seen once. Described time point: peripheral blood 6 weeks after treatment start. The material was PBMCs, obtained around atezolizumab (anti-PD-L1) treatment. The sequence was obtained from a man aged 45-65 years with urothelial cancer.

The CDR3 sequence is CASSKAFFRTGNEAFF. The CDR3 bases are TGTGCCAGCAGCAAAGCTTTTTTCAGGACAGGGAATGAAGCTTTCTTT. The rearrangement uses TRBV21-1 and TRBJ1-1; TRBD1, the table's D call, lacks a check against the DNA. TRBV21-1 is a listed pseudogene. The CDR3 consists of 16 residues.